Listed below are T cell receptor beta chains from one sample, sequenced in a study of identifying expanded T cells in peripheral blood. TCRdb's copy holds only in-frame clones and misses some; the assay was immunoSEQ multiplex PCR. The table has roughly 100,000 clones, about 91% seen once. The source material was blood. These receptors were obtained from a person aged 18 to 75 in good health. Both conserved end residues are part of each CDR3. Each record gives: D gene, clone size, J gene, V gene, CDR3 length, CDR3 protein, CDR3 DNA. A D gene is named only where the DNA matches it firmly. Expanded clones are given a class, and other clones once, few, many or no size at all.

>TRBD1|-|TRBJ2-5|TRBV11-2|18
CASSSYRGAGGYQETQYF
TGTGCCAGCAGCTCTTACCGAGGGGCAGGGGGCTACCAAGAGACCCAGTACTTC
>-|-|TRBJ2-7|TRBV5-1|16
CASSLGFGGSSYEQYF
TGCGCCAGCAGCTTGGGGTTCGGTGGGTCTTCCTACGAGCAGTACTTC
>-|once|TRBJ1-2|TRBV14|15
CASSQVNQAGYGYTF
TGTGCCAGCAGCCAAGTAAACCAGGCAGGTTATGGCTACACCTTC
>-|-|TRBJ2-1|TRBV7-3|15
CASSPEGSSYNEQFF
TGTGCCAGCAGCCCGGAGGGGAGCTCCTACAATGAGCAGTTCTTC
>-|-|TRBJ2-2|TRBV30|12
CAWKWGPGELFF
TGTGCCTGGAAATGGGGGCCCGGGGAGCTGTTTTTT
>TRBD1|-|TRBJ1-2|TRBV29-1|13
CSAATGGAYGYTF
TGCAGCGCAGCGACAGGGGGCGCCTATGGCTACACCTTC
>-|-|TRBJ1-2|TRBV25-1|13
CASSEDRNYGYTF
TGTGCCAGCAGTGAAGACAGGAACTATGGCTACACCTTC
>TRBD1|-|TRBJ1-5|TRBV19|18
CASSIGPGQLYSNQPQHF
TGTGCCAGTAGTATAGGCCCGGGACAGCTATATAGCAATCAGCCCCAGCATTTT
>-|-|TRBJ1-2|TRBV28|13
CASSEKGNYGYTF
TGTGCCAGCAGTGAGAAGGGTAACTATGGCTACACCTTC
>-|-|TRBJ2-7|TRBV6-5|14
CASSSSDGFGEQYF
TGTGCCAGCAGCTCCTCCGATGGCTTCGGCGAGCAGTACTTC
>-|-|TRBJ2-6|TRBV25-1|17
CASSEVNGFSGANVLTF
TGTGCCAGCAGTGAAGTAAACGGATTCTCTGGGGCCAACGTCCTGACTTTC
>-|-|TRBJ1-2|TRBV15|14
CATSRGAGRIGYTF
TGTGCCACCAGCAGAGGGGCAGGGCGGATCGGCTACACCTTC
>-|-|TRBJ1-2|TRBV11-2|11
CASSLRGFNTF
TGTGCCAGCAGCTTAAGGGGTTTTAACACCTTC
>TRBD1|-|TRBJ2-1|TRBV12-5|15
CASGLSRDRVNEQFF
TGTGCTAGTGGTCTTTCCCGGGACAGGGTAAATGAGCAGTTCTTC
>-|few|TRBJ2-3|TRBV6-5|15
CASSYLGASTDTQYF
TGTGCCAGCAGTTACTTAGGGGCCTCCACAGATACGCAGTATTTT
>TRBD1|-|TRBJ2-1|TRBV19|15
CASSIGTGRRNEQFF
TGTGCCAGTAGTATTGGGACAGGGAGGCGAAATGAGCAGTTCTTC
>TRBD1|once|TRBJ2-1|TRBV15|15
CATSPRTGGYNEQFF
TGTGCCACCAGCCCGCGGACAGGGGGTTACAATGAGCAGTTCTTC
>-|-|TRBJ2-1|TRBV2|15
CASSERELSYNEQFF
TGTGCCAGCAGTGAGAGGGAGTTGTCCTACAATGAGCAGTTCTTC
>-|-|TRBJ1-5|TRBV4-3|19
CASSQEFQGLWGSNQPQHF
TGCGCCAGCAGCCAAGAGTTCCAGGGGCTTTGGGGTAGCAATCAGCCCCAGCATTTT
>TRBD2|-|TRBJ2-1|TRBV9|18
CASSVVGSGGLSYNEQFF
TGTGCCAGCAGCGTAGTAGGTAGCGGGGGCCTTTCCTACAATGAGCAGTTCTTC
>TRBD1|-|TRBJ1-1|TRBV6-6|13
CASSDRGATEAFF
TGTGCCAGCAGTGACAGGGGTGCCACTGAAGCTTTCTTT
>TRBD2|-|TRBJ2-5|TRBV6-5|16
CASSYSGLAEQETQYF
TGTGCCAGCAGTTACTCCGGACTAGCGGAACAAGAGACCCAGTACTTC
>TRBD1|-|TRBJ2-7|TRBV5-1|16
CASSAVTGTGTYEQYF
TGCGCCAGCAGCGCGGTTACGGGGACAGGGACCTACGAGCAGTACTTC
>-|-|TRBJ1-3|TRBV14|14
CASSQTLSGNTIYF
TGTGCCAGCAGCCAGACCCTCTCTGGAAACACCATATATTTT
>-|-|TRBJ1-4|TRBV2|13
CASSVVVNEKLFF
TGTGCCAGCAGCGTCGTGGTTAATGAAAAACTGTTTTTT
>TRBD1|once|TRBJ1-6|TRBV9|15
CASSPGQGKNSPLHF
TGTGCCAGCAGCCCAGGACAGGGGAAAAATTCACCCCTCCACTTT
>-|-|TRBJ1-1|TRBV5-6|14
CASRTRRGKAEAFF
TGTGCCAGCAGAACTAGAAGGGGTAAGGCTGAAGCTTTCTTT
>-|-|TRBJ2-3|TRBV2|15
CASRVKQGNTDTQYF
TGTGCCAGCAGGGTTAAGCAGGGCAACACAGATACGCAGTATTTT
>TRBD1|-|TRBJ2-7|TRBV5-1|15
CASSSEGDRGHEQYF
TGCGCCAGCAGCTCCGAAGGGGACAGGGGCCACGAGCAGTACTTC
>-|-|TRBJ1-1|TRBV27|13
CASSLVANTEAFF
TGTGCCAGCAGTTTAGTTGCGAACACTGAAGCTTTCTTT
>TRBD1|-|TRBJ1-2|TRBV4-2|14
CASSARQGNHGYTF
TGTGCCAGCAGCGCCCGACAGGGAAACCATGGCTACACCTTC
>-|-|TRBJ1-4|TRBV5-1|15
CASTDWGVRGEKLFF
TGCGCCAGCACCGACTGGGGGGTAAGGGGTGAAAAACTGTTTTTT
>-|-|TRBJ2-7|TRBV9|13
CAIDGGPIYEQYF
TGTGCCATCGACGGGGGGCCCATTTACGAGCAGTACTTC
>-|-|TRBJ1-2|TRBV5-6|13
CASSLAGLDGYTF
TGTGCCAGCAGTCTCGCAGGATTGGATGGCTACACCTTC
>-|once|TRBJ1-2|TRBV6-1|16
CASSGPDGGGTYGYTF
TGTGCCAGCAGTGGCCCTGACGGGGGTGGTACCTATGGCTACACCTTC
>-|-|TRBJ2-7|TRBV21-1|14
CASSRATGYYEQYF
TGTGCCAGCAGCAGGGCGACAGGGTACTACGAGCAGTACTTC
>-|-|TRBJ2-7|TRBV6-5|12
CASVRQAYEQYF
TGTGCCAGCGTGAGACAGGCCTACGAGCAGTACTTC